The next 29 T cell receptor beta chains were all read from a single sample in a study of cytomegalovirus exposure and HLA in healthy donors. PCR amplification relied on 60 Vbeta primers (plus 13 Jbeta primers). Profiled with immunoSEQ multiplex PCR; TCRdb holds only in-frame clones, not every one. The sample consists of about 130,000 clones, around 73% of them appearing once. Sequenced sample: PBMCs. Source of these receptors: a man in his 60s in good health and CMV-seropositive.

The V call is TRBV6-6, the J call TRBJ2-1; 11 bases agree with TRBD2. The length of the CDR3 is 13 residues. Germline CDR1 MNHNY, CDR2 SVGAGI (reference sequence). V was pared by 10 bases and J by 9 bases, with 8 bases of the junction left unmatched. CDR3 protein: CATIAGGAGEQFF. CDR3 bases: TGTGCCACCATAGCGGGGGGGGCGGGTGAGCAGTTCTTC.

The chain is built from TRBV30 and TRBJ2-5; the match to TRBD1 covers 12 bases. V trimming: 5 bases; J trimming: 4 bases; junction bases outside the gene matches: 8. CDR1 GTSNPN and CDR2 SVGIG come from the germline V gene (reference sequence). This CDR3 is built from 15 residues. The CDR3 nucleotides are TGTGCCTGGGGTGGGACAGGGGGCGTGGGAGAGACCCAGTACTTC. Translated: CAWGGTGGVGETQYF.

The V and J genes are TRBV18 and TRBJ1-1; 9 nucleotides align to TRBD1. The CDR3 contains 14 residues. V gave up 8 bases and J gave up 7 bases; unmatched junction bases: 11. CDR1 is KGHSH and CDR2 is LQKENI in the germline V gene. The CDR3 reads CASALQGAGGEAFF. The CDR3 coding sequence is TGTGCCAGCGCCTTACAGGGGGCCGGGGGTGAAGCTTTCTTT.

This sequence joins TRBV20-1 and TRBJ1-5; no firm D call. This CDR3 region has 11 residues. Trimming cost V 5 bases and J 1 base, with 3 bases left between them. CDR1 and CDR2 from the germline V gene are DFQATT and SNEGSKA (reference sequence). For the CDR3, the DNA is TGCAGTGCTTCGAGCAATCAGCCCCAGCATTTT. Protein product: CSASSNQPQHF.

Here the CDR3 DNA reads TGTGCCAGCAGTGTTACAGGGCTCCGGGGCTACACCTTC. As protein: CASSVTGLRGYTF. The chain combines TRBV2 with TRBJ1-2; tentative D call: TRBD1 (6 bases). CDR3 length equals 13 residues. Trimming stripped 4 bases from V and 8 bases from J, with 14 bases between. The germline CDR1 and CDR2 sequences are SNHLY and FYNNEI.

This clone was seen more than once but under ten times. This rearrangement joins TRBV4-2 to TRBJ2-7; 9 bases are shared with TRBD1. CDR1 is LGHNA, CDR2 YNFKEQ, per germline. This CDR3 is 14 amino acids long. V lost 8 bases to trimming and J lost 8 bases; unmatched junction nucleotides: 13. The CDR3 is CASGTGGTGYQQYF. CDR3 DNA: TGTGCCAGCGGAACCGGTGGGACAGGGTATCAGCAGTACTTC.

The chain is built from TRBV2 and TRBJ1-5, with a possible D match to TRBD1 (5 bases). Germline lookup yields CDR1 SNHLY and CDR2 FYNNEI. V dropped 11 bases and J dropped 3 bases, with 17 bases sitting between them. This CDR3 spans 14 amino acids. The DNA for the CDR3 is TGTGCCGGGAGCCGGGGGGGGGACAATCAGCCCCAGCATTTT. It is translated as CAGSRGGDNQPQHF.

The rearrangement joins TRBV4-1 to TRBJ1-4; a possible D gene is TRBD1 (6 bases). Trimming took off 4 bases at V and 0 bases at J, with 24 bases between the two ends. There are 20 residues in the CDR3. Germline loops: CDR1 MGHRA, CDR2 YSYEKL. CDR3 sequence (DNA): TGCGCCAGCAGCCGCAGGGAAGGGGGAGAAGGCTATGCAACTAATGAAAAACTGTTTTTT. Its translation is CASSRREGGEGYATNEKLFF.

This clone has a single count. The CDR3 DNA reads TGTGCCAGCAGCTTCTTAGGAACGGGGAGTACGCAGTATTTT. This gives the protein CASSFLGTGSTQYF. The V call is TRBV5-5, the J call TRBJ2-3; a weak D match, TRBD2 (5 bases). V lost 2 bases, J lost 8 bases, and 15 bases lay in between. Looked up from germline, CDR1 is SGHKS and CDR2 is YYEKEE (reference sequence). This CDR3 region has 14 residues.

V usage is TRBV6-1 and J usage is TRBJ1-5; no clear D. V was shortened by 0 bases and J by 9 bases, with 21 bases between the two germline ends. The CDR3 consists of 17 residues. Looked up from germline, CDR1 is MNHNS and CDR2 is SASEGT. In DNA, the CDR3 is TGTGCCAGCAGTGAAGCGCTTTCCTATAGGCGGGTTGGGCCCCAGCATTTT. This encodes CASSEALSYRRVGPQHF.

This chain connects TRBV5-1 to TRBJ2-5; D gene unclear. Germline V lookup: CDR1 SGHRS, CDR2 YFSETQ. Trimming took off 1 base at V and 2 bases at J, with 9 bases between the two ends. This CDR3 comprises 14 residues. The CDR3 spells CASSLSVLQETQYF. CDR3 DNA sequence: TGCGCCAGCAGCTTGTCAGTCCTGCAAGAGACCCAGTACTTC.

Points on this clone: Other DNA sequences in the sample encode the same CDR3. V gene TRBV7-2 combines with J gene TRBJ2-5; D is ambiguous. V was shortened by 2 bases and J by 4 bases, with 5 bases between the two germline ends. The germline V gene encodes CDR1 SGHTA and CDR2 FQGNSA. The CDR3 covers 12 residues. The CDR3 DNA reads as TGTGCCAGCAGCTTACAGCGAGAGACCCAGTACTTC. Translated: CASSLQRETQYF.

This chain links TRBV11-2 with TRBJ2-2; D not certain. The CDR3 length is 13 residues. Germline V gene sequence: CDR1 SGHAT, CDR2 FQNNGV. V was shortened by 1 base and J by 6 bases, with 6 bases between the two germline ends. The DNA for the CDR3 is TGTGCCAGCAGCTTAGCCGGGTCCGGGGAGCTGTTTTTT. This sequence encodes CASSLAGSGELFF.

The chain combines TRBV28 with TRBJ2-7; D ambiguous. Germline CDR1 is MDHEN and CDR2 is SYDVKM. The V gene lost 10 bases and the J gene lost 1 base, with 20 bases spanning the gap. The CDR3 has 15 amino acids. The CDR3 coding sequence is TGTGCCACCACTCGGCCGGGTCTTTTATCCTACGAGCAGTACTTC. As protein: CATTRPGLLSYEQYF.

The chain links TRBV7-3 to TRBJ1-1, with 8 bases fitting TRBD1. The CDR3 has 13 amino acids. Germline assignment: CDR1 SGHTA and CDR2 FQGTGA. The V gene end was trimmed by 5 bases and the J gene end by 3 bases; junction bases not matched to a gene: 2. The DNA of the CDR3 is TGTGCCAGCAGCCAGGGGGCGGACACTGAAGCTTTCTTT. Amino acids: CASSQGADTEAFF.

This clone was observed a few times. The chain employs TRBV6-1 and TRBJ2-1; 12 nucleotides agree with TRBD2. J gave up 4 bases and V 2 bases, and 0 bases lay outside the gene matches. Germline V gene lookup returns CDR1 MNHNS and CDR2 SASEGT. The CDR3 sequence is 15 residues long. The CDR3 DNA is TGTGCCAGCAGTGAACTAGCGGGGGGGTACAATGAGCAGTTCTTC. Its protein product is CASSELAGGYNEQFF.

The V and J genes are TRBV5-1 and TRBJ2-3, with 8 bases matching TRBD2. The CDR3 consists of 14 residues. The ends lost 3 bases at V and 4 bases at J; junction bases unmatched: 4. CDR1 and CDR2 (germline): SGHRS, YFSETQ. CDR3 in amino acids: CASSSGGFADTQYF. The CDR3 nucleotides are TGCGCCAGCAGCTCGGGGGGGTTCGCAGATACGCAGTATTTT.

V usage is TRBV30 and J usage is TRBJ2-1; TRBD1 aligns across 10 bases. The J segment lost 7 bases and the V segment lost 3 bases, leaving 9 bases of the junction unmatched. Germline assignment: CDR1 GTSNPN and CDR2 SVGIG (reference sequence). CDR3 size: 15 residues. This CDR3 is CAWRNRDRGPNEQFF. DNA of the CDR3: TGTGCCTGGAGAAACCGGGACAGGGGCCCTAATGAGCAGTTCTTC.

This clone was recorded only once. The J gene is TRBJ1-6, the V gene TRBV2; D remains ambiguous. The germline CDR1 and CDR2 sequences are SNHLY and FYNNEI. V lost 5 bases to trimming and J lost 8 bases, with 16 bases between them. This CDR3 contains 15 residues. The CDR3: CASSLVGSTDSPLHF. The CDR3 bases are TGTGCCAGCAGTCTGGTCGGGTCGACGGATTCACCCCTCCACTTT.

The sample holds a few counts of this clone. The chain recombines TRBV7-9 with TRBJ1-1; D gene uncertain. This CDR3 has 14 amino acids. With 5 bases removed from V and 9 bases from J, the gap between germline ends came to 19 bases. Germline V gene lookup returns CDR1 SEHNR and CDR2 FQNEAQ (reference sequence). The CDR3 is CASSPIGPRVKAFF. The CDR3 DNA reads as TGTGCCAGCAGCCCGATTGGGCCCCGAGTAAAAGCTTTCTTT.

The genes are TRBV18 and TRBJ1-2; the D gene is possibly TRBD1 (5 bases). The CDR3 contains 14 residues. Germline CDR1 reads KGHSH; CDR2 reads LQKENI. V gave up 3 bases and J gave up 2 bases, with 10 bases separating them. CDR3 in DNA: TGTGCCAGCTCACCTGCCCGGGGGAACTATGGCTACACCTTC. This encodes CASSPARGNYGYTF.

This clone was recorded once. The rearrangement uses TRBV28 and TRBJ1-1, with D possibly TRBD1 on 5 matching bases. Looked up from germline, CDR1 is MDHEN and CDR2 is SYDVKM. CDR3 size: 17 residues. Trimming shortened V by 1 base and J by 5 bases, and 20 bases separated the two germline ends. The CDR3: CASSLSGIGAAGTEAFF. Written as DNA, the CDR3 is TGTGCCAGCAGTTTATCGGGGATTGGGGCCGCGGGGACTGAAGCTTTCTTT.

The CDR3 region has the DNA TGTGCCAGCAGCGCTACCGGGACAGGGCTTGAAAAACTGTTTTTT. It encodes CASSATGTGLEKLFF. This chain joins TRBV21-1 and TRBJ1-4; the table's D call of TRBD1 was not tested on the DNA. TRBV21-1 counts as a pseudogene. The CDR3 consists of 15 residues.

The rearrangement joins TRBV5-6 to TRBJ2-5; 9 bases are shared with TRBD1. Trimming took 4 bases from V and 4 from J; bases not matched to a gene: 8. The CDR3 totals 15 residues. Germline assignment: CDR1 SGHDT and CDR2 YYEEEE. CDR3 sequence reads: CASSRRQGGGETQYF. The CDR3 DNA sequence: TGTGCCAGCAGCCGACGACAGGGGGGAGGAGAGACCCAGTACTTC.

This clone came up a few times. The chain joins TRBV6-5 to TRBJ2-5; tentative D call: TRBD1 (6 bases). The CDR3 covers 14 residues. Germline V CDR1 and CDR2: MNHEY, SVGAGI. V shed 6 bases and J shed 1 base, with 12 bases lying between them. The CDR3 coding sequence is TGTGCCAGCAGCCGGCGAGGGGGCCAAGAGACCCAGTACTTC. Its protein product is CASSRRGGQETQYF.

The chain links TRBV10-1 to TRBJ1-4, with D perhaps TRBD1 (6 bases). The CDR3 spans 17 residues. From germline, CDR1 is WNHNN and CDR2 SYGVQD (reference sequence). The germline V and J ends were trimmed by 4 bases and 0 bases, with 15 bases remaining between them. In DNA form, the CDR3 reads TGCGCCAGCAGTGTCGGGACATGGGGGTCAACTAATGAAAAACTGTTTTTT. It translates to CASSVGTWGSTNEKLFF.

V is TRBV5-5 and J is TRBJ1-2; a possible D gene is TRBD1 (6 bases). This CDR3 is 14 amino acids long. V lost 4 bases and J 7 bases, leaving 17 bases between the germline ends. Germline CDR1 SGHKS, CDR2 YYEKEE (reference sequence). The CDR3 DNA reads TGTGCCAGCAGCCCCGCGGGGGGGGCGACTGGCTACACCTTC. The encoded protein is CASSPAGGATGYTF.

This chain connects TRBV5-4 to TRBJ1-5; possible D gene TRBD1, 6 bases. Trimming pared 0 bases from V and 5 bases from J, leaving 12 bases between. The germline CDR1 and CDR2 sequences are SGHNT and YYREEE (reference sequence). CDR3 length: 15 amino acids. CDR3 nucleotide sequence: TGTGCCAGCAGCTTGGTGGGGGCGCGAGATCAGCCCCAGCATTTT. This codes for CASSLVGARDQPQHF. The whole variable domain, remainder taken from reference TRBV5-4 and TRBJ1-5, is ETGVTQSPTHLIKTRGQQVTLRCSSQSGHNTVSWYQQALGQGPQFIFQYYREEENGRGNFPPRFSGLQFPNYSSELNVNALELDDSALYLCASSLVGARDQPQHFGDGTRLSIL.

This sequence joins TRBV9 and TRBJ2-7, with TRBD2 matching over 9 bases. The J segment lost 2 bases and the V segment lost 0 bases, leaving 3 bases of the junction unmatched. From germline, CDR1 is SGDLS and CDR2 YYNGEE. This CDR3 is 15 amino acids long. CDR3 sequence: CASSVGRGGAYEQYF. CDR3 coding DNA: TGTGCCAGCAGCGTAGGCCGCGGGGGGGCCTACGAGCAGTACTTC.